In its sample, the clone carrying this TCR beta chain was seen a few times. Its specificity is unknown. This entry comes from a study of CD8 T cells in ankylosing spondylitis. Germline V CDR1 and CDR2: DFQATT, SNEGSKA (reference sequence). The CDR3 spans 17 residues. V lost 6 bases to trimming and J lost 0 bases; unmatched junction nucleotides: 11. Findings and caveats of the study: One TCR beta motif, made up of 7 or 8 highly homologous variants, appeared characteristic of ankylosing spondylitis blood. A CD8+ phenotype characterized the disease-linked clones, which were relatively rare in peripheral blood.

TCRdb passed the 5' RACE reads through MiXCR, listing each CDR3 protein once. The table has hundreds of thousands of distinct CDR3 sequences, around 17% seen once; the top ten hold approximately 42%. The sequenced sample was blood, either unsorted or a sorted T cell fraction (not recorded which). The rearrangement uses TRBV20-1 and TRBJ2-1; 10 nucleotides align to TRBD2. The TCR was taken from a male donor with ankylosing spondylitis. CDR3: CSALTSGWESSYNEQFF. CDR3 coding DNA: TGCAGTGCGTTGACTAGCGGGTGGGAAAGCTCCTACAATGAGCAGTTCTTC.